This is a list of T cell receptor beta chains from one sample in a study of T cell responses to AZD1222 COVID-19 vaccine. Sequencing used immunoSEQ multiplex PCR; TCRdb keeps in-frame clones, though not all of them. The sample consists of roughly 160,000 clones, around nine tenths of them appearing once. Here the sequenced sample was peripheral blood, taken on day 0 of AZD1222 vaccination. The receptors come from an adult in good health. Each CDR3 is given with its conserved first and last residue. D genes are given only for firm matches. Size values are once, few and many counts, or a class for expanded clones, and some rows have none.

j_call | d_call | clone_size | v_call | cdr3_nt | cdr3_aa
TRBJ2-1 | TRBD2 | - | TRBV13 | TGTGCCAGCAGCTTAGAGGCTAGCGGGGGGGCTGAGCAGTTCTTC | CASSLEASGGAEQFF
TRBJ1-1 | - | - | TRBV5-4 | TGTGCCAGCAGCCTCCCCAAGACAAGGAACACTGAAGCTTTCTTT | CASSLPKTRNTEAFF
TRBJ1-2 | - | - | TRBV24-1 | TGTGCCACCAGACAGGGATCTAACTATGGCTACACCTTC | CATRQGSNYGYTF
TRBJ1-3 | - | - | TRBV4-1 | TGCGCCAGCAGCCAAGCCCAGGATCAAAACACCATATATTTT | CASSQAQDQNTIYF
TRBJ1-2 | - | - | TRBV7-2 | TGTGCCAGCAGCTTAGAGTGGGGGGAGGGCTACACCTTC | CASSLEWGEGYTF
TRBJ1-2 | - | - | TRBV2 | TGTGCCAGCAGTGAAGATTTAGCAAGCTATGGCTACACCTTC | CASSEDLASYGYTF
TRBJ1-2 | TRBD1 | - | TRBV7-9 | TGTGCCAGCAGCCACGGGACAGGGAACTATGGCTACACCTTC | CASSHGTGNYGYTF
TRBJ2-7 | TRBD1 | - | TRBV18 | TGTGCCAGCTCACCACGGCTCATGGGACAGGGGGCCTACGAGCAGTACTTC | CASSPRLMGQGAYEQYF
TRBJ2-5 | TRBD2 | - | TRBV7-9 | TGTGCCAGCAGCGAACCGGGACTAGAGGGTTCGGAGACCCAGTACTTC | CASSEPGLEGSETQYF
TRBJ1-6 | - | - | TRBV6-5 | TGTGCCAGCAGTTACGGTCGGCAGATAAATAATTCACCCCTCCACTTT | CASSYGRQINNSPLHF
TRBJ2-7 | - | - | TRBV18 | TGTGCCAGCTCACCCTTCGACACACCACCCTACGAGCAGTACTTC | CASSPFDTPPYEQYF
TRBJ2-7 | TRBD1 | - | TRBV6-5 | TGTGCCAGCAGCCCGTTGACAGGGTCCTACGAGCAGTACTTC | CASSPLTGSYEQYF
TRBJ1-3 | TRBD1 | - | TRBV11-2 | TGTGCCAGCAGCACCATCGGGACAGGGCTTCCCCGAAACACCATATATTTT | CASSTIGTGLPRNTIYF
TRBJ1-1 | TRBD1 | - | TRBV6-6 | TGTGCCAGCTCTTATCCAACAGGGGGAAATACTGAAGCTTTCTTT | CASSYPTGGNTEAFF
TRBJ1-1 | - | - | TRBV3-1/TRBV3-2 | TGTGCCAGCAGCCAATTGGGGGATACTGAAGCTTTCTTT | CASSQLGDTEAFF
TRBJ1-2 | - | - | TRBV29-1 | TGCAGCGTTGAAGATCTTCTGGGGTTCGGCTACACCTTC | CSVEDLLGFGYTF
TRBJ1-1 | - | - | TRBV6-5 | TGTGCCAGCAGCCTACTAAAAAACAGTAACACTGAAGCTTTCTTT | CASSLLKNSNTEAFF
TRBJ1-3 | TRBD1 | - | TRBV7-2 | TGTGCCAGCAGCTTAGAGGGGGCAGGAGGAAACACCATATATTTT | CASSLEGAGGNTIYF
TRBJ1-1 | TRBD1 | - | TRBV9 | TGTGCCAGCAGCGCAGGGGGGACAGGGGGCACCCCCACTGAAGCTTTCTTT | CASSAGGTGGTPTEAFF
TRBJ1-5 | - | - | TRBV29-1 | TGCAGCGTTGATGTGGGAAACAATCAGCCCCAGCATTTT | CSVDVGNNQPQHF
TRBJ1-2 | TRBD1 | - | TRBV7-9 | TGTGCCAGCAGCTCACAGGGGGCGCTAGACTATGGCTACACCTTC | CASSSQGALDYGYTF
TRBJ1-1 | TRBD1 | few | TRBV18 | TGTGCCAGCTCACCAACCCTTGGACAGGGGAACACTGAAGCTTTCTTT | CASSPTLGQGNTEAFF
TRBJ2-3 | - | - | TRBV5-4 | TGTGCCAGCAGCTCCATTGGCGGGAACACAGATACGCAGTATTTT | CASSSIGGNTDTQYF